The rows below give T cell receptor beta chains drawn from one sample of a study of shared clonotypes between healthy human individuals. Here immunoSEQ multiplex PCR was the method, and the copy in TCRdb shows in-frame clones only, minus some. The sample has about 2.4 million clones, under 95% seen once. The sequencing input was naive CD4+ T cells from PBMCs. Receptors were obtained from a man in his late teens or twenties in good health. Some clones in this sample may be carry-over from other donors' samples. The conserved cysteine and the conserved F or W are not part of the CDR3 here.

v_call	j_call	cdr3_aa
TRBV5-6	TRBJ1-3	ASSYRGNTIY
TRBV7-2	TRBJ1-1	ASSFRTGLRSTEAF
TRBV6-5	TRBJ1-6	ASSYSQTPPGSPLH
TRBV18	TRBJ2-1	ASSRSGSNEQF
TRBV5-1	TRBJ2-3	ASSLETSPKAQY
TRBV5-1	TRBJ2-2	ASSPWRPRTGELF
TRBV7-2	TRBJ2-1	ASSYQTGTGPYNEQF
TRBV29-1	TRBJ2-5	SARLAGVETQY
TRBV7-7	TRBJ2-2	ASSFSLAGVSGELF
TRBV5-1	TRBJ2-5	ASSFGQQQETQY
TRBV5-8	TRBJ2-7	ASSLGGSEQY
TRBV30	TRBJ2-5	AWSVKGGIETQY
TRBV5-1	TRBJ1-2	ASSPEAGGYYGYT
TRBV6-6	TRBJ2-5	ASRTGAGEETQY
TRBV30	TRBJ2-7	AWRPFGTGLYEQY
TRBV6-5	TRBJ2-3	ASKRGILTDTQY
TRBV5-1	TRBJ2-5	ASSPGGMETQY
TRBV10-3	TRBJ2-1	AAKTIAGGDMEQF
TRBV4-2	TRBJ2-1	ASREDRTSGFSYNEQF
TRBV7-9	TRBJ1-1	ASSLSWTVGPSNTEAF
TRBV6-5	TRBJ2-1	ASSYSIDNEQF
TRBV5-5	TRBJ1-2	ASSYSATGNYGYT
TRBV7-9	TRBJ1-4	ASKGQGVSVANEKLF
TRBV6-5	TRBJ1-5	ASSYNGDQPQH
TRBV10-3	TRBJ2-1	ATHTTSGSQSEQF
TRBV5-1	TRBJ2-7	ASSLQGGQIEQY
TRBV6-6	TRBJ2-2	ASTPSGISNTGELF
TRBV5-1	TRBJ1-4	ASSAQGSNEKLF
TRBV11-3	TRBJ2-6	ASSFGHSGANVLT
TRBV4-2	TRBJ2-1	ASSQASTGTSRWEQF
TRBV2	TRBJ2-7	ASRRRTGWYEQY
TRBV30	TRBJ1-6	AWGDRGVSPLH
TRBV2	TRBJ1-4	ASSSDRGREKLF
TRBV4-2	TRBJ2-2	ASSQDSLGAQAGELF
TRBV5-1	TRBJ1-5	ASSLEGSGGGNQPQH
TRBV7-3	TRBJ1-1	ASSFLGQPNTEAF
TRBV5-1	TRBJ2-3	ASSRDRYGDTQY
TRBV7-2	TRBJ2-3	ASRQTSLRGTDTQY
TRBV19	TRBJ1-1	ASKAGLTRMNTEAF
TRBV11-3	TRBJ2-1	ASSLKVAGVYNEQF
TRBV5-1	TRBJ2-3	ASSLRTSGRADTQY
TRBV28	TRBJ2-5	ASRLAGTHQETQY
TRBV28	TRBJ2-3	ASTIIGGAGDTDTQY
TRBV2	TRBJ2-3	ASSPGLAGYTDTQY
TRBV13	TRBJ1-4	ASTLGGFGEKLF
TRBV28	TRBJ2-5	ASSTGRGTGPRETQY
TRBV29-1	TRBJ1-2	SVEVWEGDYGYT
TRBV6-5	TRBJ1-1	ASSKGGAGTEAF
TRBV6-1	TRBJ2-1	ASSDSSTRQF
TRBV7-9	TRBJ2-7	ASSLGQGLHEQY
TRBV9	TRBJ2-5	ASRDASGSLETQY
TRBV9	TRBJ2-1	ASSVSSNNEQF
TRBV6-1	TRBJ1-1	ASSEKWRVEDTEAF
TRBV5-5	TRBJ2-7	ASSPLTGGVRDEQY
TRBV19	TRBJ1-1	ASSMTGGEAF
TRBV15	TRBJ2-2	ATSRPGAPAGGITGELF
TRBV11-3	TRBJ2-5	ASSRDSSNGETQY
TRBV9	TRBJ2-6	ASSVARRGPLAFSGANVLT
TRBV11-2	TRBJ2-1	ASSLIGLNEQF
TRBV7-3	TRBJ2-5	ASSYSRLAGQETQY